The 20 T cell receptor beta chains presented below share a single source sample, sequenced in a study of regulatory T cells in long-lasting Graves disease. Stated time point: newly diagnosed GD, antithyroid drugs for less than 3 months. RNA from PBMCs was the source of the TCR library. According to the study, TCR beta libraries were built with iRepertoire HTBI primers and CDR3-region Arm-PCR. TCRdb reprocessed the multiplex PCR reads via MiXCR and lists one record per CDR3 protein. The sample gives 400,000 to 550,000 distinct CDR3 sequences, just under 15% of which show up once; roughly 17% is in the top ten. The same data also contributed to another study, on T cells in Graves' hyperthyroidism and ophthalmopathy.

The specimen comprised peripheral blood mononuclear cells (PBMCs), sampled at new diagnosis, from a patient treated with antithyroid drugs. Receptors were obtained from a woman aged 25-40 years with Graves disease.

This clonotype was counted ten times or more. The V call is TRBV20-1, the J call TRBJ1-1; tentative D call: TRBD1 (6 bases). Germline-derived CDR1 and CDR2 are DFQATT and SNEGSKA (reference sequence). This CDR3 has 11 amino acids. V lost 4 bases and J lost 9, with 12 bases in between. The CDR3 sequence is CSANGGAKAFF. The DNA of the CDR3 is TGCAGTGCTAACGGGGGCGCAAAAGCTTTCTTT.

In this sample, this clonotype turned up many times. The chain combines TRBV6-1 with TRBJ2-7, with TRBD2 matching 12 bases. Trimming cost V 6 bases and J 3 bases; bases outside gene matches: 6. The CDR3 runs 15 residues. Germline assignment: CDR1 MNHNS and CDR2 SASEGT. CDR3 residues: CASRPLTSGSYEQYF. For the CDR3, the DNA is TGTGCCAGCAGACCCCTGACTAGCGGGAGCTACGAGCAGTACTTC.

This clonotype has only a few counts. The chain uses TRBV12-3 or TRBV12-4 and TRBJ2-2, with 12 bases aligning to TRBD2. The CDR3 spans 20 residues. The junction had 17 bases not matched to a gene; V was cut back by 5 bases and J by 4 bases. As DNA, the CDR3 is TGTGCCAGCAGTCAACGACTAGCGGGAGTAATAGTGGGTGTCACCGGGGAGCTGTTTTTT. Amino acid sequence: CASSQRLAGVIVGVTGELFF.

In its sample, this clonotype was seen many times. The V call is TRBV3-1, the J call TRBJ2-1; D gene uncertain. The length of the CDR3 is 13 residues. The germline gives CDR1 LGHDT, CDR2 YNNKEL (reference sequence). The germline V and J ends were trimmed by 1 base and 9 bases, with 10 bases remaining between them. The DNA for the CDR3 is TGTGCCAGCAGCCAAGTACGCCGGACTGAGCAGTTCTTC. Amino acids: CASSQVRRTEQFF.

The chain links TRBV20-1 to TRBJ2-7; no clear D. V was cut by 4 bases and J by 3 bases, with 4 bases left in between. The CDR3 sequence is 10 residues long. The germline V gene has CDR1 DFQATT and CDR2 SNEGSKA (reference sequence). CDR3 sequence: CSAIGYEQYF. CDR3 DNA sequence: TGCAGTGCTATTGGCTACGAGCAGTACTTC.

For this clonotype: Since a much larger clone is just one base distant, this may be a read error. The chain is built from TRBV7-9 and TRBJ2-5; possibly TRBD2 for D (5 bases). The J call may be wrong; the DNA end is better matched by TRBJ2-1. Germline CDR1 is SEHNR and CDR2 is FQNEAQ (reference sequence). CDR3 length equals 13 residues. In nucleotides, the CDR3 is TGTGCCAGCAGCACGGGATATCAAGAGACCCAGTTCTTC. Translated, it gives CASSTGYQETQFF.

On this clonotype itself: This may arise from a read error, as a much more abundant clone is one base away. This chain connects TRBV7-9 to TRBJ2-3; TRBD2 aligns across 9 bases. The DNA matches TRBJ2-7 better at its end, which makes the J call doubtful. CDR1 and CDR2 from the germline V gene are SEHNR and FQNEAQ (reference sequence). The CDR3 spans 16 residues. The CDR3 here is CASSLYPAGGSYEQYF. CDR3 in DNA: TGTGCCAGCAGCTTATATCCAGCGGGAGGAAGCTACGAGCAGTACTTC.

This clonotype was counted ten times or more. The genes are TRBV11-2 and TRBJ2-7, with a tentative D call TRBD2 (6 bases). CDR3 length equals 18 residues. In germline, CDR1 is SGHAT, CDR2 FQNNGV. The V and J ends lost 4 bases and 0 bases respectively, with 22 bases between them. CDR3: CASSSPHLTSFPSYEQYF. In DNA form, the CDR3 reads TGTGCCAGCAGCTCCCCCCATTTAACTAGCTTCCCCTCCTACGAGCAGTACTTC.

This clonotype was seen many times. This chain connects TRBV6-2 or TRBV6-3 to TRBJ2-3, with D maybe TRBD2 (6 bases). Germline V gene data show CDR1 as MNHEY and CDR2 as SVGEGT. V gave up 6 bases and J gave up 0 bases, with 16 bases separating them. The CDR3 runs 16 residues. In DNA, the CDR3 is TGTGCCAGCAGGATAATAGCGGAGGCGAGCACAGATACGCAGTATTTT. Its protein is CASRIIAEASTDTQYF.

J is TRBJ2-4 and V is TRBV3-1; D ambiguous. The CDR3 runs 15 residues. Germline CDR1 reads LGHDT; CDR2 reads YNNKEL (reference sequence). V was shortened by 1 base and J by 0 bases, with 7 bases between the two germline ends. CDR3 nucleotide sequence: TGTGCCAGCAGCCAAGTGGGCCCAGCCAAAAACATTCAGTACTTC. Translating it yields CASSQVGPAKNIQYF.

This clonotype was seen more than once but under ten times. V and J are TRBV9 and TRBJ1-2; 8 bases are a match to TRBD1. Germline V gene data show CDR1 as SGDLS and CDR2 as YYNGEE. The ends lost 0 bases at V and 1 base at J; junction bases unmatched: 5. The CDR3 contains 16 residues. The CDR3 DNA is TGTGCCAGCAGCGTAGGGAGACAGGGGAGTAACTATGGCTACACCTTC. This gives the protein CASSVGRQGSNYGYTF.

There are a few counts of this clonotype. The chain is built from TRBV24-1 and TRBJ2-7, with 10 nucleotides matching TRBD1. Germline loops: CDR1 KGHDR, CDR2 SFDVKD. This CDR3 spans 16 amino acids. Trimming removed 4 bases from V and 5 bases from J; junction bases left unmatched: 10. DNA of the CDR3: TGTGCCACCAGTGACGCCACCGGGACAGGGGCCCACGAGCAGTACTTC. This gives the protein CATSDATGTGAHEQYF.

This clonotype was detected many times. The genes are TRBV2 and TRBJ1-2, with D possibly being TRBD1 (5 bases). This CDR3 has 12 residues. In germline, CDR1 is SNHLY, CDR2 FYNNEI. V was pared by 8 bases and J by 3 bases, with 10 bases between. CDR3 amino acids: CASFGTDYGYTF. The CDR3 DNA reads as TGTGCCAGCTTCGGGACCGACTATGGCTACACCTTC.

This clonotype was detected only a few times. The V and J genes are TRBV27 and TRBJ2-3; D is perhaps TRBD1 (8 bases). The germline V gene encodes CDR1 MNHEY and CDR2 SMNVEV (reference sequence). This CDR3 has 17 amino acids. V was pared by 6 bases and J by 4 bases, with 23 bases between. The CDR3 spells CASRQGGPAGVPDTQYF. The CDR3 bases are TGTGCCAGCAGACAGGGGGGACCGGCGGGAGTCCCAGATACGCAGTATTTT.

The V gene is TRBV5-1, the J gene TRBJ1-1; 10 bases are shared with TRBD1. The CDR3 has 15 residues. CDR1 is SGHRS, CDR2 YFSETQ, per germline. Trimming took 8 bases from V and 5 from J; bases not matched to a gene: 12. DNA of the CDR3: TGCGCCAGTAATCCCGGGACAGGGGTTATGACTGAAGCTTTCTTT. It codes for CASNPGTGVMTEAFF.

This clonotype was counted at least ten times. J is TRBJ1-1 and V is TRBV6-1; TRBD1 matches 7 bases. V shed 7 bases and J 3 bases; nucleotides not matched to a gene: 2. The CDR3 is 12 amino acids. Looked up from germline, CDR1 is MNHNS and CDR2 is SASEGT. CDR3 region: CASMTGYTEAFF. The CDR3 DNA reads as TGTGCCAGCATGACAGGGTACACTGAAGCTTTCTTT.

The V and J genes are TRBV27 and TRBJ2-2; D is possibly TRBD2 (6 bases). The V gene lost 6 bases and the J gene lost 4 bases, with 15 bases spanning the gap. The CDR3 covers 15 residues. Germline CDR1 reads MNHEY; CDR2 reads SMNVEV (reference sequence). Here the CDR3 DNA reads TGTGCCAGCAGCCTCAGCCTGCGGGGCACCGGGGAGCTGTTTTTT. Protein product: CASSLSLRGTGELFF.

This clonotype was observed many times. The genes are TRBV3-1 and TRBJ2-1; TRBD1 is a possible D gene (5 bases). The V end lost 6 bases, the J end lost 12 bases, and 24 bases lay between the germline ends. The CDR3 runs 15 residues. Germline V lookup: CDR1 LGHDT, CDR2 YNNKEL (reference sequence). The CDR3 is CASSRTTPNLLGQFF. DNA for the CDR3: TGTGCCAGCAGTCGGACAACCCCGAACCTGTTGGGGCAGTTCTTC.

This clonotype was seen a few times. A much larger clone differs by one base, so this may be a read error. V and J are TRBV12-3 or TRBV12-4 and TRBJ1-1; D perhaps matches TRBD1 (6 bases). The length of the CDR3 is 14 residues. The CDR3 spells CASTQQGTNTGAFF. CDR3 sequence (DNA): TGTGCCAGCACACAGCAAGGGACAAACACTGGAGCTTTCTTT.

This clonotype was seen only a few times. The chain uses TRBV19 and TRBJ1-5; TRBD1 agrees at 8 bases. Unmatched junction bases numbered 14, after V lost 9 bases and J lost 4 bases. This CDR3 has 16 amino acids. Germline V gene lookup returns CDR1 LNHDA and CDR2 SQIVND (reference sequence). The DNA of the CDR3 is TGTGCCAGCAGACCACTTCAGGGGGCTGGAAATCAGCCCCAGCATTTT. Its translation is CASRPLQGAGNQPQHF.